The rows below give T cell receptor beta chains drawn from one sample of a study of blood T cells in healthy people across ages. TCRdb used MiXCR to reprocess the 5' RACE reads, holding one entry per CDR3 protein. The sample has 1.5 million to 2 million distinct CDR3 sequences, less than 50% seen once. Input material: blood. All receptors come from a woman between 40 and 50 years old in good health. Each CDR3 is given with its conserved first and last residue. Fields, in order: CDR3 DNA, CDR3 protein, J gene, V gene, clone size, D gene. The D gene is left open where the match is weak. Clone size, where shown, is once, few, many, or a class for clones that have expanded.

TGTGCCACCAGCAGAGATCTGGGGATGGCTACCTACGAGCAGTACTTC CATSRDLGMATYEQYF TRBJ2-7 TRBV15 few -
TGTGCCAGCCATCCGGCCGGGACTAACAGTGGGGAGCAGTACTTC CASHPAGTNSGEQYF TRBJ2-5 TRBV6-2/TRBV6-3 - TRBD2
TGTGCCAGCAGTTCCCCGGGGGGCTACACCTTC CASSSPGGYTF TRBJ1-2 TRBV7-9 many -
TGTGCCAACAGCTTAGGCTTCGGGTTTACGACCGGGTCCCAATCCTACGAGCAGTACTTC CANSLGFGFTTGSQSYEQYF TRBJ2-7 TRBV7-2 - -
TGTGCCAGCAGCCCTTCCGGCTCACAGTACAATGAGCAGTTCTTC CASSPSGSQYNEQFF TRBJ2-1 TRBV7-2 - -
TGTGCCAGCAGCCCTTCGGAAGTCTATGGCTACACCTTC CASSPSEVYGYTF TRBJ1-2 TRBV3-1 - -
TGTGCCAGCAGCTTAGTAGGGGGGGCCGGGGAGACCCAGTACTTC CASSLVGGAGETQYF TRBJ2-5 TRBV7-2 few -
TGTGCCAGTTCGGGGGGTTGGCGGGACAGAGAAGGCTACACCTTC CASSGGWRDREGYTF TRBJ1-2 TRBV19 once TRBD1
TGTGCCAGCAGCACCATCCGGGACCTCAGGGAGACCCAGTACTTC CASSTIRDLRETQYF TRBJ2-5 TRBV6-2/TRBV6-3 - -
TGTGCCAGCAGCGCGAGACTAGCTGAGACCTCCTACAATGAGCAGTTCTTC CASSARLAETSYNEQFF TRBJ2-1 TRBV9 - TRBD2
TGTGCCAGCAGGGCCGCCTACGAGCAGTACTTC CASRAAYEQYF TRBJ2-7 TRBV12-3/TRBV12-4 many -
TGTGCCAGCAGCTTATCTACGGAACTTTCCTACGAGCAGTACTTC CASSLSTELSYEQYF TRBJ2-7 TRBV7-8 few -
TGCAGCGTCGACAGGGGACTAGCGGGGTACAATGAGCAGTTCTTC CSVDRGLAGYNEQFF TRBJ2-1 TRBV29-1 many TRBD2
TGCGCCAGCAGCCAAGACAAAACAGTGGGCATTGATCAGCCCCAGCATTTT CASSQDKTVGIDQPQHF TRBJ1-5 TRBV4-1 - -
TGTGCCATCAGGGCGGGACAGGGGATCACAGATACGCAGTATTTT CAIRAGQGITDTQYF TRBJ2-3 TRBV10-3 - TRBD1
TGTGCCAGCAGTTTCCGGGATTCTACTAGGGAAAAACTGTTTTTT CASSFRDSTREKLFF TRBJ1-4 TRBV28 - -
TGTGCCGGCAGCTTAGCTGTGCGCCTTAGAAATTCAGATACGCAGTATTTT CAGSLAVRLRNSDTQYF TRBJ2-3 TRBV7-2 - -
TGTGCCAGCAGCTTAAGCCCGGGACAGGGGGGCGGACAGCCCCAGCATTTT CASSLSPGQGGGQPQHF TRBJ1-5 TRBV7-9 once TRBD1
TGTGCCATCTCCTTTGAGCGGGGCATTCGGAGCACAGATACGCAGTATTTT CAISFERGIRSTDTQYF TRBJ2-3 TRBV7-9 few TRBD2
TGTGCCAGCAGTTACTCGATTTTTAGCCAGGCACTGAACACTGAAGCTTTCTTT CASSYSIFSQALNTEAFF TRBJ1-1 TRBV6-2/TRBV6-3 - -
TGTGCCAGCAGTTCCGGGGGGACAGGGAACGAAAAACTGTTTTTT CASSSGGTGNEKLFF TRBJ1-4 TRBV28 - TRBD1
TGTGCCAGCAGGCCCCGGCTGGTGGGGAGGGGAGATACGCAGTATTTT CASRPRLVGRGDTQYF TRBJ2-3 TRBV2 - TRBD2
TGCAGTGCTAGGGACGAGGACAGGGGGCGTCTCCTAGCCAAAAACATTCAGTACTTC CSARDEDRGRLLAKNIQYF TRBJ2-4 TRBV20-1 - TRBD1
TGCGCCAGCAGCTTGGCCAGTAGCTACTCCAACAATGAGCAGTTCTTC CASSLASSYSNNEQFF TRBJ2-1 TRBV5-1 once -
TGCAGCGTTGAGTCAGGGGAATATGGCTACACCTTC CSVESGEYGYTF TRBJ1-2 TRBV29-1 - -
TGTGCCAGCACTGGCGGCAGCTATGGCTACACCTTC CASTGGSYGYTF TRBJ1-2 TRBV28 few -
TGCAGCGCTGCGGGCGCCACTACTAACTATGGCTACACCTTC CSAAGATTNYGYTF TRBJ1-2 TRBV29-1 few -
TGTGCCAGCACCCCAGGGACTAGAAGCACACGAGAGACCCAGTACTTC CASTPGTRSTRETQYF TRBJ2-5 TRBV6-2/TRBV6-3 - TRBD2
TGTGCCAGCATACGGGGGCGTACCTCCTACGAGCAGTACTTC CASIRGRTSYEQYF TRBJ2-7 TRBV6-1 once -
TGCAGTGCTAGATTGGTAGCGGGGGTGGAACCCTACGAGCAGTACTTC CSARLVAGVEPYEQYF TRBJ2-7 TRBV20-1 few TRBD2
TGCAGCGTTGAAGGGCTTGGCTACGATGAGCAGTTCTTC CSVEGLGYDEQFF TRBJ2-1 TRBV29-1 - -
TGCGCCAGCAGCTCCCGACAGGCAGATACGCAGCATTTT CASSSRQADTQHF TRBJ1-5 TRBV5-1 - -
TGTGCCAGCAGCCTTCTACCCAACTCGTACAATGAGCAGTTCTTC CASSLLPNSYNEQFF TRBJ2-1 TRBV7-3 - -
TGCGCCAGCAGCCAAGACGCGAGGGGGTATGACTACACCTTC CASSQDARGYDYTF TRBJ1-2 TRBV4-1 few -
TGCGCCAGCAGCCAAGCTGGTAGCGGGGGATACTACGAGCAGTACTTC CASSQAGSGGYYEQYF TRBJ2-7 TRBV4-3 - TRBD2
TGTGCCAGCAGCTTAGCGTGGACAGGGGTCCTTTGGGAGACCCAGTACTTC CASSLAWTGVLWETQYF TRBJ2-5 TRBV7-2 - TRBD1
TGTGCCAGCAGCCAAGGGGGGACCGAAAATGAAAAACTGTTTTTT CASSQGGTENEKLFF TRBJ1-4 TRBV27 - -
TGTGCCAGCAGACAGAACAGGGGTGAGCAGTTCTTC CASRQNRGEQFF TRBJ2-1 TRBV12-3/TRBV12-4 few TRBD1
TGTGCCAGCAGCTGGAGACAGGGAGCAACTAATGAAAAACTGTTTTTT CASSWRQGATNEKLFF TRBJ1-4 TRBV5-6 - TRBD1
TGTGCCAGCAGTCAATCCTCCCCGACTAGCACCTACTTCTACGAGCAGTACTTC CASSQSSPTSTYFYEQYF TRBJ2-7 TRBV27 - TRBD2
TGTGCCACCAGTGATTCGGACAGGGGAACTTCGAAGACCCAGTACTTC CATSDSDRGTSKTQYF TRBJ2-5 TRBV24-1 - TRBD1
TGCGCCAGCAGCCAAGATGAAGGGATACAGCTCCAGCATTTT CASSQDEGIQLQHF TRBJ1-5 TRBV4-3 - -
TGTGCCAGCAGTCCCCCGGAGGTTATGGGCTACAATGAGCAGTTCTTC CASSPPEVMGYNEQFF TRBJ2-1 TRBV6-5 - -
TGTGCCAGCAGTCTCGGACAGGGCATAACCTACGAGCAGTACTTC CASSLGQGITYEQYF TRBJ2-7 TRBV27 - TRBD1
TGCGCCAGCAGCCAAGATGTGGGAGGCACTGAAGCTTTCTTT CASSQDVGGTEAFF TRBJ1-1 TRBV4-3 once -
TGTGCCACCAGCAGAGGGAACGGGCTATACGAGCAGTACTTC CATSRGNGLYEQYF TRBJ2-7 TRBV15 - -